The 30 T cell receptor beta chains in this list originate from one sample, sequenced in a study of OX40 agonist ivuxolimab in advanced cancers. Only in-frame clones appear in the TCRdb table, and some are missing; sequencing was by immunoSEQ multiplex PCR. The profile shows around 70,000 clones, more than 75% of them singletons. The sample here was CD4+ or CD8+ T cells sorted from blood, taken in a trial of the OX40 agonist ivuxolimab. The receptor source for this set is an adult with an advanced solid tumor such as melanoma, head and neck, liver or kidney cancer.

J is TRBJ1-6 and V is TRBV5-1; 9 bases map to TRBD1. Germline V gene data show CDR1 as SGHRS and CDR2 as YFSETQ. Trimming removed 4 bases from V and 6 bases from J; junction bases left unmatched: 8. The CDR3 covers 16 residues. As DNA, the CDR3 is TGCGCCAGCAGCCTGCAACAGGGGGCTGGTAATTCACCCCTCCACTTT. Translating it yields CASSLQQGAGNSPLHF.

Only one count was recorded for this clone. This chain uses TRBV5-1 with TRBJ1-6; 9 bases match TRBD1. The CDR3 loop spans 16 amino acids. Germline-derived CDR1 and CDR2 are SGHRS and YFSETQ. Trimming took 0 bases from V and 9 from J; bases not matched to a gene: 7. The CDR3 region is CASSLAGQGGLSPLHF. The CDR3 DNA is TGCGCCAGCAGCTTGGCGGGACAGGGAGGACTTTCACCCCTCCACTTT. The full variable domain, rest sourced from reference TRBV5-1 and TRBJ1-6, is KAGVTQTPRYLIKTRGQQVTLSCSPISGHRSVSWYQQTPGQGLQFLFEYFSETQRNKGNFPGRFSGRQFSNSRSEMNVSTLELGDSALYLCASSLAGQGGLSPLHFGNGTRLTVT.

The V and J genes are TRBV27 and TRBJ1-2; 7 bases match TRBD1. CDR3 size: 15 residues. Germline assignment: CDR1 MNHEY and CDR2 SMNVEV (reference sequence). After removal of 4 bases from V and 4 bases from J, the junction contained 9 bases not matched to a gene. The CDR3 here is CASSSKHRGPYGYTF. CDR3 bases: TGTGCCAGCAGTTCGAAGCACAGGGGCCCCTATGGCTACACCTTC.

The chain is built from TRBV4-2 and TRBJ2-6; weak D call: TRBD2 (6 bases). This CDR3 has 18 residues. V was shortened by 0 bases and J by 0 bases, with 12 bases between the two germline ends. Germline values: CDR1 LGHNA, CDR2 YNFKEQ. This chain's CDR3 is CASSQDFAGSSGANVLTF. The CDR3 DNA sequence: TGTGCCAGCAGCCAAGATTTCGCGGGGAGCTCTGGGGCCAACGTCCTGACTTTC.

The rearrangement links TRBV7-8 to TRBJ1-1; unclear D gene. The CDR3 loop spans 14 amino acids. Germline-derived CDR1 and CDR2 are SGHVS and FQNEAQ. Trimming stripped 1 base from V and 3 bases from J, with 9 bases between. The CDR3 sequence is CASSLGGVYTEAFF. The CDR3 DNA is TGTGCCAGCAGCTTAGGAGGTGTTTACACTGAAGCTTTCTTT.

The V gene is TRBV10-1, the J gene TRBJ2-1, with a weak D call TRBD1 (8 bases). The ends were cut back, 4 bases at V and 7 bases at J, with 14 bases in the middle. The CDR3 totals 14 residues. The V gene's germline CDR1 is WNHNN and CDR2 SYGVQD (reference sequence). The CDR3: CASSGTGGGNEQFF. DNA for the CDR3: TGCGCCAGCAGTGGCACAGGGGGGGGGAATGAGCAGTTCTTC.

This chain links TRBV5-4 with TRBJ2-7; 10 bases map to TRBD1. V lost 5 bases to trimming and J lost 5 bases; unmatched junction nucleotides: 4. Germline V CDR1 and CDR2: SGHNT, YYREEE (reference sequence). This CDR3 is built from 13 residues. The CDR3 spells CASSRQGADEQYF. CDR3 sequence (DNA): TGTGCCAGCAGTCGACAGGGGGCCGACGAGCAGTACTTC.

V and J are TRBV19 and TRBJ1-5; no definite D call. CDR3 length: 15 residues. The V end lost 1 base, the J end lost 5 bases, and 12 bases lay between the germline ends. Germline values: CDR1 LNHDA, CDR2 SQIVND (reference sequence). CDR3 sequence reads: CASSIGRRSDQPQHF. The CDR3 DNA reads TGTGCCAGTAGTATAGGGAGGAGAAGCGATCAGCCCCAGCATTTT.

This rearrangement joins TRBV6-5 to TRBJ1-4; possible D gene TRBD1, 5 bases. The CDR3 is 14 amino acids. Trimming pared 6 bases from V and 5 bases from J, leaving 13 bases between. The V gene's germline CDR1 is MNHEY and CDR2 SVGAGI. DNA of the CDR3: TGTGCCAGCAGGCTCGGGCGGGGGAATGAAAAACTGTTTTTT. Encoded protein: CASRLGRGNEKLFF.

DNA for the CDR3: TGTGCCAGCAGTGAAGCTCTCCTGGGGTACCAAGAGACCCAGTACTTC. Its protein product is CASSEALLGYQETQYF. The rearrangement joins TRBV6-1 to TRBJ2-5; D ambiguous. The germline V gene encodes CDR1 MNHNS and CDR2 SASEGT. The CDR3 is made up of 16 amino acids. V lost 0 bases and J lost 0, with 11 bases in between.

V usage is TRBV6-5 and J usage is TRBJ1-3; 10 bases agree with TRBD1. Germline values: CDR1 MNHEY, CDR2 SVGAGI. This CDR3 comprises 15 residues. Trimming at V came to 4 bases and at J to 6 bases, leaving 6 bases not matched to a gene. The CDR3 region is CASSWKTGGENTIYF. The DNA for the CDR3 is TGTGCCAGCAGTTGGAAGACAGGGGGCGAAAACACCATATATTTT.

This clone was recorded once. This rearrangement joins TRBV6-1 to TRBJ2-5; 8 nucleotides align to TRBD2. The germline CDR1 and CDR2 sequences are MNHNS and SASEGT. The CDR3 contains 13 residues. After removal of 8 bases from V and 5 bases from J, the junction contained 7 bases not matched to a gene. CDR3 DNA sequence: TGTGCCAGCCTGTCCCGGGGGGGGGAGACCCAGTACTTC. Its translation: CASLSRGGETQYF.

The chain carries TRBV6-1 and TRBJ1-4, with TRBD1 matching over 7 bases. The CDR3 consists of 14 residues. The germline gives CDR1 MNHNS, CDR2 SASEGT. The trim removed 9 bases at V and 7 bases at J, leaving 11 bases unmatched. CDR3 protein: CARTRGEMGEKLFF. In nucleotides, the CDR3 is TGTGCCAGAACCAGGGGGGAGATGGGTGAAAAACTGTTTTTT.

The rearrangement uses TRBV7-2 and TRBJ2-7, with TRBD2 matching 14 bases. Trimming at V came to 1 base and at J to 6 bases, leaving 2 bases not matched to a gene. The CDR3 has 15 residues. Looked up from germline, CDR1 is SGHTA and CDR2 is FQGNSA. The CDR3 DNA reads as TGTGCCAGCAGCTTAGGACTAGCGGGGGGGGGCGAGCAGTACTTC. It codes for CASSLGLAGGGEQYF. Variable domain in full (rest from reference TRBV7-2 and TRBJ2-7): GAGVSQSPSNKVTEKGKDVELRCDPISGHTALYWYRQSLGQGLEFLIYFQGNSAPDKSGLPSDRFSAERTGGSVSTLTIQRTQQEDSAVYLCASSLGLAGGGEQYFGPGTRLTVT.

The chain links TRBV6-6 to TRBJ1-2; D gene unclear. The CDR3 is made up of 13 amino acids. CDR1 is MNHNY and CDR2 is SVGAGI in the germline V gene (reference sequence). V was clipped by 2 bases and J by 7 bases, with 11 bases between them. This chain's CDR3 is CASSYEGGSGYTF. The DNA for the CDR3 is TGTGCCAGCAGTTACGAGGGAGGGAGTGGCTACACCTTC.

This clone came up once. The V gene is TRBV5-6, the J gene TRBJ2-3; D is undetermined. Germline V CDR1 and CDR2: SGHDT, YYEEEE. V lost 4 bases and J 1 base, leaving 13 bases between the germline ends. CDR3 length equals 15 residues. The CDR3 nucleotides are TGTGCCAGCAGCCTTACCCCTACACGCACAGATACGCAGTATTTT. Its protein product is CASSLTPTRTDTQYF.

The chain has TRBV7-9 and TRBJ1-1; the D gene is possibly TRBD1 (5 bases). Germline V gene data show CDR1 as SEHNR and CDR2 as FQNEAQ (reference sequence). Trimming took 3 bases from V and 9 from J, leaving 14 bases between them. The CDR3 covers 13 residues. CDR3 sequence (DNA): TGTGCCAGCAGCTTCGGGACTGCGAAACAAGCTTTCTTT. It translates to CASSFGTAKQAFF.

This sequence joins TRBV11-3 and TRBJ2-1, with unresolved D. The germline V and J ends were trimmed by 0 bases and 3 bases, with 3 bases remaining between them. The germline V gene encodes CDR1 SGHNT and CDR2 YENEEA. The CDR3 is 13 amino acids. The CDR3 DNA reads TGTGCCAGCAGCTTAGAAGGCTACAATGAGCAGTTCTTC. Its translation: CASSLEGYNEQFF.

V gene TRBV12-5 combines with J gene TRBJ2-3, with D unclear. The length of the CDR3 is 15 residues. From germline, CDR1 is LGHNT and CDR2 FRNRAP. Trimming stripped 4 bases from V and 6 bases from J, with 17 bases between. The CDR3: CASGWVQDPFDTQYF. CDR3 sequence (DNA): TGTGCTAGTGGTTGGGTACAAGACCCGTTTGATACGCAGTATTTT.

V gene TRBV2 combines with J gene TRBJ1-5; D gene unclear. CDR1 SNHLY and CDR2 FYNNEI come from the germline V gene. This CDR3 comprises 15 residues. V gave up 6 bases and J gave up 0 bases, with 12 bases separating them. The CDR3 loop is CASSRDTGSNQPQHF. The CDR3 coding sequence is TGTGCCAGCAGCCGGGATACCGGTAGCAATCAGCCCCAGCATTTT. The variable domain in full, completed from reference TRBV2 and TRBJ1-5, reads EPEVTQTPSHQVTQMGQEVILRCVPISNHLYFYWYRQILGQKVEFLVSFYNNEISEKSEIFDDQFSVERPDGSNFTLKIRSTKLEDSAMYFCASSRDTGSNQPQHFGDGTRLSIL.

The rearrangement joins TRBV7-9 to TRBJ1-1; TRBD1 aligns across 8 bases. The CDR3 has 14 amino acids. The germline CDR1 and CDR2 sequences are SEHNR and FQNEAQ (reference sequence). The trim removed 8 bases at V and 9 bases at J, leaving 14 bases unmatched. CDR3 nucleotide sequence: TGTGCCAGCGGATCGACAGGGGTCGGCATGAAAGCTTTCTTT. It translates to CASGSTGVGMKAFF.

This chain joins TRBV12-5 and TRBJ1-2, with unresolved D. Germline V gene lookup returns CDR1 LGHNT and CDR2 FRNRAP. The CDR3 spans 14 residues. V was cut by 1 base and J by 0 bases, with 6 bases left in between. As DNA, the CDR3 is TGTGCTAGTGGTTTGGGGTCGGCTAACTATGGCTACACCTTC. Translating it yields CASGLGSANYGYTF.

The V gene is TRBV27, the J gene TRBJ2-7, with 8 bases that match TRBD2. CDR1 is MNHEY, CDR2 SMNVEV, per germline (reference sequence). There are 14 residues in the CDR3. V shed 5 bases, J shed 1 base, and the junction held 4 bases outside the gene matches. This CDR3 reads CASSPGLGSYEQYF. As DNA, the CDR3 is TGTGCCAGCAGTCCGGGACTAGGGTCCTACGAGCAGTACTTC.

CDR3 bases: TGCGCCAGCAGCTTGGCAGGGGGGAAACTTGAAGCTTTCTTT. Its protein product is CASSLAGGKLEAFF. The chain joins TRBV5-1 to TRBJ1-1; 7 bases match TRBD1. The CDR3 runs to 14 residues. Germline V gives CDR1 SGHRS, CDR2 YFSETQ. V gave up 0 bases and J gave up 7 bases; unmatched junction bases: 6.

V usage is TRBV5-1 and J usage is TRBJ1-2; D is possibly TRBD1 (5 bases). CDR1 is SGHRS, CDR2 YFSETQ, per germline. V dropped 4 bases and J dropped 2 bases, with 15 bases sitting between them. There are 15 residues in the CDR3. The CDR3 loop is CASSPRGDLNYGYTF. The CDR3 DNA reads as TGCGCCAGCAGCCCGCGGGGGGACCTAAACTATGGCTACACCTTC. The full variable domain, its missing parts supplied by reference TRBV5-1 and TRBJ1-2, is KAGVTQTPRYLIKTRGQQVTLSCSPISGHRSVSWYQQTPGQGLQFLFEYFSETQRNKGNFPGRFSGRQFSNSRSEMNVSTLELGDSALYLCASSPRGDLNYGYTFGSGTRLTVV.

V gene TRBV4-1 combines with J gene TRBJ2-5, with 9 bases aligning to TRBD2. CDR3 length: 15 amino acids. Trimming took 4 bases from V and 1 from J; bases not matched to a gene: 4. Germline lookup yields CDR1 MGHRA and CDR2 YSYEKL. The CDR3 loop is CASSPDSGGQETQYF. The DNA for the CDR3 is TGCGCCAGCAGCCCCGATAGCGGGGGCCAAGAGACCCAGTACTTC.

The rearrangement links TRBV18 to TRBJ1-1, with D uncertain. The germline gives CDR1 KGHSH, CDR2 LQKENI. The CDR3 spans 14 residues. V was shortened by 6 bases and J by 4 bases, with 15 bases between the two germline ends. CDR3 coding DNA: TGTGCCAGCTCGCCGGGTCAGGAAGGCACTGAAGCTTTCTTT. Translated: CASSPGQEGTEAFF.

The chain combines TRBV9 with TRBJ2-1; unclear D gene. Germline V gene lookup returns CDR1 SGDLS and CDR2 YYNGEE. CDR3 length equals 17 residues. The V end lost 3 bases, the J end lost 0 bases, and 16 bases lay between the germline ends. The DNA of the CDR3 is TGTGCCAGCAGCGACGGTATAACGCAGGCCTCCTACAATGAGCAGTTCTTC. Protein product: CASSDGITQASYNEQFF.

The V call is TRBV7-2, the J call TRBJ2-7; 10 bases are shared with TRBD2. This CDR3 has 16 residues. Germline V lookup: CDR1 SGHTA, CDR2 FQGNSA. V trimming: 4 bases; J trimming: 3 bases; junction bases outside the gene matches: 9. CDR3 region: CASSYASGSGGYEQYF. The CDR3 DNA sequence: TGTGCCAGCAGCTACGCTAGCGGGAGCGGGGGCTACGAGCAGTACTTC.

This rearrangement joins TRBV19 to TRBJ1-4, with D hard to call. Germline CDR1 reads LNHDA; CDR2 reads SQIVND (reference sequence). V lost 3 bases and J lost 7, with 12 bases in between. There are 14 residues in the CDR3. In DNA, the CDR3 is TGTGCCAGTAGTATTAGTGGGTTTCGTGAAAAACTGTTTTTT. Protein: CASSISGFREKLFF. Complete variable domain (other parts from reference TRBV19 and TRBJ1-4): DGGITQSPKYLFRKEGQNVTLSCEQNLNHDAMYWYRQDPGQGLRLIYYSQIVNDFQKGDIAEGYSVSREKKESFPLTVTSAQKNPTAFYLCASSISGFREKLFFGSGTQLSVL.